The 18 T cell receptor beta chains below were found in one sample sequenced in a study of regulatory T cells in long-lasting Graves disease. In building TCR beta libraries, iRepertoire HTBI primers were used together with Arm-PCR of CDR3 regions. TCRdb re-derived calls from the multiplex PCR reads in MiXCR, one entry per CDR3 protein. Of roughly 500,000 distinct CDR3 sequences in the sample, approximately 15% are singletons; the top ten hold roughly a tenth. The time point: newly diagnosed GD, antithyroid drugs for less than 3 months. Extracted RNA from PBMCs served as the source of the TCR library. Another study also made use of these data, one on T cells in Graves' hyperthyroidism and ophthalmopathy.

Sequenced material: peripheral blood mononuclear cells (PBMCs), taken at new diagnosis, from a patient treated with antithyroid drugs. All receptors come from a man between 25 and 39 years old with Graves disease.

This clonotype was observed at least ten times. The V and J genes are TRBV5-1 and TRBJ2-2; the D gene is possibly TRBD2 (5 bases). Deletions cut 2 bases from V and 4 bases from J, with 12 bases between. Germline CDR1 is SGHRS and CDR2 is YFSETQ. The CDR3 sequence is 15 residues long. In DNA form, the CDR3 reads TGCGCCAGCAGCTTCAGGACTCGTGGCACCGGGGAGCTGTTTTTT. It yields the protein CASSFRTRGTGELFF.

This clonotype showed up many times. The chain links TRBV7-9 to TRBJ1-2; tentatively, D is TRBD1 (6 bases). The germline V gene has CDR1 SEHNR and CDR2 FQNEAQ (reference sequence). Trimming removed 5 bases from V and 8 bases from J, with 9 bases in between. The CDR3 is 11 amino acids. The CDR3 nucleotides are TGTGCCAGCAGCCGGGGGCAGGGCTACACCTTC. Translating gives CASSRGQGYTF.

There are many counts of this clonotype. The chain is built from TRBV20-1 and TRBJ2-2, with 10 bases aligning to TRBD1. This CDR3 comprises 16 residues. Germline V gene lookup returns CDR1 DFQATT and CDR2 SNEGSKA (reference sequence). Germline trimming cut 1 base from V and 2 bases from J; bases unmatched to any gene: 4. The CDR3 bases are TGCAGTGCTAGAGGGGGGGACAGGGGTAACACCGGGGAGCTGTTTTTT. Its translation is CSARGGDRGNTGELFF.

This clonotype was counted only a few times. The chain employs TRBV2 and TRBJ2-6, with D perhaps matching TRBD2 (6 bases). V was pared by 3 bases and J by 2 bases, with 11 bases between. There are 16 residues in the CDR3. Germline CDR1 and CDR2: SNHLY and FYNNEI. As DNA, the CDR3 is TGTGCCAGCAGTGAGGGGGGAGGCGCTGGGGCCAACGTCCTGACTTTC. Protein: CASSEGGGAGANVLTF.

Ten or more counts support this clonotype. This chain links TRBV5-1 with TRBJ2-1; 9 nucleotides agree with TRBD1. The germline CDR1 and CDR2 sequences are SGHRS and YFSETQ. The length of the CDR3 is 15 residues. Trimming cost V 4 bases and J 3 bases; bases outside gene matches: 5. In DNA, the CDR3 is TGCGCCAGCAGCGGTACGACAGGGGGCTACAATGAGCAGTTCTTC. Residues: CASSGTTGGYNEQFF.

This clonotype was counted only a few times. The chain recombines TRBV20-1 with TRBJ1-3; tentatively, D is TRBD1 (5 bases). The CDR3 extends over 15 amino acids. Germline CDR1 reads DFQATT; CDR2 reads SNEGSKA (reference sequence). V was pared by 3 bases and J by 0 bases, with 12 bases between. CDR3 sequence (DNA): TGCAGTGCTAGTGTGGGACTGTCCTCTGGAAACACCATATATTTT. Protein: CSASVGLSSGNTIYF.

The chain carries TRBV3-1 and TRBJ2-1; 11 bases align to TRBD2. The CDR3 runs to 17 residues. Germline values: CDR1 LGHDT, CDR2 YNNKEL (reference sequence). V trimming: 0 bases; J trimming: 5 bases; junction bases outside the gene matches: 6. Here the CDR3 reads CASSQEFVAGGHNEQFF. CDR3 DNA: TGTGCCAGCAGCCAAGAGTTTGTAGCGGGAGGGCACAATGAGCAGTTCTTC.

Regarding this clonotype: A single base separates this from a much larger clone, so it may be a read error. The gene calls are TRBV5-6 and TRBJ1-4, with D unclear. CDR3 length equals 13 residues. In germline, CDR1 is SGHDT, CDR2 YYEEEE. The CDR3 coding sequence is TGTGCCGGCAGCTTGGACGAGGGAGAAAAACTGTTTTTT. Translated: CAGSLDEGEKLFF.

This clonotype occurred many times. The rearrangement uses TRBV12-3 or TRBV12-4 and TRBJ2-1; D ambiguous. The ends were cut back, 2 bases at V and 5 bases at J, with 10 bases in the middle. The CDR3 has 14 residues. The CDR3: CASSLYRSNNEQFF. CDR3 DNA sequence: TGTGCCAGCAGTTTATATCGGTCGAACAATGAGCAGTTCTTC.

This clonotype was counted ten times or more. The chain recombines TRBV5-1 with TRBJ2-2; 7 nucleotides match TRBD1. The CDR3 has 14 residues. Germline loops: CDR1 SGHRS, CDR2 YFSETQ. V trimming: 6 bases; J trimming: 0 bases; junction bases outside the gene matches: 2. For the CDR3, the DNA is TGCGCCAGCAAAACAGGGGCGAACACCGGGGAGCTGTTTTTT. Translated: CASKTGANTGELFF.

The gene calls are TRBV28 and TRBJ2-7, with a tentative D call TRBD1 (6 bases). CDR1 and CDR2 (germline): MDHEN, SYDVKM. This CDR3 is built from 14 residues. Trimming stripped 8 bases from V and 6 bases from J, with 20 bases between. The chain's CDR3 is CASSPWDKSGEQYF. The CDR3 nucleotides read TGTGCCAGCTCTCCCTGGGACAAGAGTGGCGAGCAGTACTTC.

This clonotype has a count of ten or more. V is TRBV27 and J is TRBJ1-1, with 7 bases that match TRBD1. In germline, CDR1 is MNHEY, CDR2 SMNVEV (reference sequence). The V and J ends lost 5 bases and 5 bases, in that order; junction bases with no gene match: 8. This CDR3 spans 14 amino acids. The CDR3, as DNA: TGTGCCAGCAGTCCTGGACAGGCCCCGACTGAAGCTTTCTTT. As protein: CASSPGQAPTEAFF.

This clonotype was seen at least ten times. CDR3 nucleotide sequence: TGTGCCTGGAGTGAGGGGGCCGGGGAGCTGTTTTTT. Translation gives CAWSEGAGELFF. The V gene is TRBV30, the J gene TRBJ2-2; possible D gene TRBD1, 6 bases. The ends were cut back, 1 base at V and 6 bases at J, with 6 bases in the middle. This CDR3 has 12 amino acids. Germline CDR1 is GTSNPN and CDR2 is SVGIG (reference sequence).

Ten or more counts support this clonotype. This chain links TRBV7-2 with TRBJ1-2, with a weak D call TRBD1 (5 bases). This CDR3 has 14 amino acids. CDR1 and CDR2 from the germline V gene are SGHTA and FQGNSA. V gave up 0 bases and J gave up 1 base, with 6 bases separating them. For the CDR3, the DNA is TGTGCCAGCAGCTTAGCGGGACTTAACTATGGCTACACCTTC. Translating gives CASSLAGLNYGYTF.

This chain joins TRBV30 and TRBJ2-7; TRBD1 is a possible D gene (6 bases). Germline V lookup: CDR1 GTSNPN, CDR2 SVGIG (reference sequence). CDR3 length equals 12 residues. CDR3 sequence reads: CAGSQGNYEQYF. The CDR3 nucleotides are TGTGCGGGGTCACAGGGAAACTACGAGCAGTACTTC.

This clonotype was observed a single time. The CDR3 DNA sequence: TGCGCCAGCAGCCAAGGGGAACAACGGGGGGAGACCCAGTACTTC. Amino acid sequence: CASSQGEQRGETQYF. This chain links TRBV4-1 with TRBJ2-5, with D perhaps matching TRBD2 (6 bases). V lost 1 base to trimming and J lost 5 bases, with 14 bases between them. The CDR3 loop spans 15 amino acids. Germline V gene lookup returns CDR1 MGHRA and CDR2 YSYEKL.

With respect to this clonotype: A much more abundant neighbour one base away suggests this may be a read error. The rearrangement uses TRBV5-1 and TRBJ2-1; D may be TRBD1 or TRBD2 (5 bases each). This CDR3 region has 16 residues. Germline CDR1 SGHRS, CDR2 YFSETQ. The CDR3 region is CASSGGSSGSCNEQFF. The CDR3 DNA follows: TGCGCCAGCAGCGGGGGAAGCTCGGGTTCCTGCAATGAGCAGTTCTTC.

The sample holds a few counts of this clonotype. This chain connects TRBV28 to TRBJ1-5; possible D gene TRBD1, 5 bases. This CDR3 spans 17 amino acids. Germline CDR1 MDHEN, CDR2 SYDVKM. Trimming shortened V by 6 bases and J by 6 bases, and 24 bases separated the two germline ends. The CDR3 loop reads CASSKDPGPVESQPQHF. CDR3 nucleotides: TGTGCCAGCAGCAAGGATCCGGGACCAGTAGAAAGTCAGCCCCAGCATTTT.